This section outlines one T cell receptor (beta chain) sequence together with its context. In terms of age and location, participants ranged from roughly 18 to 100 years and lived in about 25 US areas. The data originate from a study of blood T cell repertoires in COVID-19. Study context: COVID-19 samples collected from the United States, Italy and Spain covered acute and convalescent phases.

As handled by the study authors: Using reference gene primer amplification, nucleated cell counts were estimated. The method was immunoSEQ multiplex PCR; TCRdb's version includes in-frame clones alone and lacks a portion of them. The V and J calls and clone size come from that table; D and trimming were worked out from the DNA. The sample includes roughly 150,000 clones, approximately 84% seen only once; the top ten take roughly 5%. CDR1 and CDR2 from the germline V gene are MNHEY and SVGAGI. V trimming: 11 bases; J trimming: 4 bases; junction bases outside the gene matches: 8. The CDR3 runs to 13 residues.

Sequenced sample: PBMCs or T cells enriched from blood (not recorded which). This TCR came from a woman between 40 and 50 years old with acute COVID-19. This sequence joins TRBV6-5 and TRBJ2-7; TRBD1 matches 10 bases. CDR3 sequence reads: CAGGRDRGYEQYF. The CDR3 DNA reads TGTGCCGGGGGCCGGGACAGGGGATACGAGCAGTACTTC.